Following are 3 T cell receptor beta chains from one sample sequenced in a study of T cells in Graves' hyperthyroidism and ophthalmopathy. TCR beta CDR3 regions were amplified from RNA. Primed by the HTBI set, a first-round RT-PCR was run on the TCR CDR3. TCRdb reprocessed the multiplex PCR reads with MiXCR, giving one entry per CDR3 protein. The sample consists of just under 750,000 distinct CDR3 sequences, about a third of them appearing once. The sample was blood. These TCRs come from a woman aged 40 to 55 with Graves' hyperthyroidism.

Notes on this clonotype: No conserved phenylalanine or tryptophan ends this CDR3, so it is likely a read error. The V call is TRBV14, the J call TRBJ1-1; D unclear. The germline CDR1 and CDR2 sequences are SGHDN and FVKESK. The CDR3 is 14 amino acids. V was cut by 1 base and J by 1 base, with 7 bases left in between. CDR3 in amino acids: CASSQGGWNTEAFL. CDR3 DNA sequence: TGTGCCAGCAGCCAAGGCGGGTGGAACACTGAAGCTTTCCTT.

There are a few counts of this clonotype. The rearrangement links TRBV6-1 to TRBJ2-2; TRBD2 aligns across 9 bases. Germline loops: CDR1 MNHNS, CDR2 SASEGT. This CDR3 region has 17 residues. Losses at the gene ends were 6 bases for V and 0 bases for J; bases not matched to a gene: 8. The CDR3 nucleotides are TGTGCCAGCAGAAGATTAGCGGGAGACTCGAACACCGGGGAGCTGTTTTTT. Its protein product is CASRRLAGDSNTGELFF.

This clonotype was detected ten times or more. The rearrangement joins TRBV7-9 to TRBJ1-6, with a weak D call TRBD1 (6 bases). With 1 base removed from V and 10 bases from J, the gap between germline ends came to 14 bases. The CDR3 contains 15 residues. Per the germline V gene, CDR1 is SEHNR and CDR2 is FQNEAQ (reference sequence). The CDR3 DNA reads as TGTGCCAGCAGCTTAGTTACAGGGCCCAGATCACCCCTCCACTTT. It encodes CASSLVTGPRSPLHF.